The 25 T cell receptor beta chains below all came from one sample that was sequenced in a study of blood T cell repertoires in COVID-19. Measured with immunoSEQ multiplex PCR; TCRdb has only the in-frame clones, and not every one. This repertoire shows 180,000 or so clones, roughly 86% found once; its top ten account for 7%. Sequenced sample: peripheral blood. These receptors came from an elderly woman in a cohort sampled during active or convalescent COVID-19.

The V and J genes are TRBV6-5 and TRBJ2-4; 7 bases line up with TRBD1. The V gene's germline CDR1 is MNHEY and CDR2 SVGAGI. The CDR3 extends over 14 amino acids. Unmatched junction bases numbered 5, after V lost 0 bases and J lost 9 bases. The CDR3 DNA follows: TGTGCCAGCAGTTACTCGAGAGGGGGCGGCATTCAGTACTTC. Amino acid sequence: CASSYSRGGGIQYF.

This chain uses TRBV6-5 with TRBJ2-7; 12 bases match TRBD2. J was trimmed by 3 bases and V by 6 bases; bases with no gene match: 6. The CDR3 is 15 residues long. Germline-derived CDR1 and CDR2 are MNHEY and SVGAGI. CDR3 region: CASSRLAGELYEQYF. CDR3 bases: TGTGCCAGCAGCCGACTAGCGGGGGAGCTCTACGAGCAGTACTTC.

The rearrangement links TRBV5-1 to TRBJ1-4; perhaps TRBD1 as D (5 bases). Trimming stripped 4 bases from V and 8 bases from J, with 15 bases between. Germline V CDR1 and CDR2: SGHRS, YFSETQ. The CDR3 has 14 amino acids. The CDR3 here is CASSTTVASEKLFF. The CDR3 coding sequence is TGCGCCAGCAGCACGACAGTCGCGTCAGAAAAACTGTTTTTT.

The chain employs TRBV19 and TRBJ2-5; 10 positions agree with TRBD2. This CDR3 contains 13 residues. Trimming removed 5 bases from V and 9 bases from J; junction bases left unmatched: 6. Per germline, CDR1 LNHDA and CDR2 SQIVND (reference sequence). The CDR3 is CASSSPAGGPQYF. As DNA, the CDR3 is TGTGCCAGTAGTTCCCCAGCGGGAGGGCCCCAGTACTTC.

The J gene is TRBJ2-2, the V gene TRBV5-4, with a possible D match to TRBD1 (5 bases). Germline CDR1 and CDR2: SGHNT and YYREEE (reference sequence). Trimming left V 4 bases short and J 3 bases short, with 13 bases between. There are 15 residues in the CDR3. The CDR3, as DNA: TGTGCCAGCAGCATAGGACACGGGTACACCGGGGAGCTGTTTTTT. It codes for CASSIGHGYTGELFF.

Remarks on this clone: An end of the junction does not agree with germline; a read error may underlie this. This chain connects TRBV18 to TRBJ1-1; tentative D call: TRBD1 (5 bases). The CDR3 spans 15 residues. CDR1 and CDR2 (germline): KGHSH, LQKENI. The CDR3 here is CATSGREGSGTEAFF. In DNA, the CDR3 is TGTGCCACCTCAGGCAGGGAAGGATCCGGGACTGAAGCTTTCTTT.

The rearrangement uses TRBV27 and TRBJ2-3; 9 bases line up with TRBD2. CDR1 and CDR2 from the germline V gene are MNHEY and SMNVEV (reference sequence). With 10 bases clipped from V and 2 bases from J, the junction kept 10 bases outside the gene matches. CDR3 length: 15 residues. In DNA form, the CDR3 reads TGTGCCACCCGTAGGGCTAGCGGGAACACAGATACGCAGTATTTT. It yields the protein CATRRASGNTDTQYF.

The chain couples TRBV24-1 to TRBJ2-3; D is perhaps TRBD2 (6 bases). CDR3 length: 15 amino acids. Trimming shortened V by 5 bases and J by 4 bases, and 15 bases separated the two germline ends. Germline CDR1 and CDR2: KGHDR and SFDVKD. The DNA for the CDR3 is TGTGCCACCAGTGCCCCGGAGGGAGGCTCAGATACGCAGTATTTT. Protein sequence: CATSAPEGGSDTQYF.

The CDR3 loop reads CAISRSGVLGEKLFF. The CDR3 bases are TGTGCCATCAGCCGCTCGGGGGTGTTAGGTGAAAAACTGTTTTTT. The chain combines TRBV10-3 with TRBJ1-4; TRBD1 is a possible D gene (5 bases). V was shortened by 6 bases and J by 7 bases, with 18 bases between the two germline ends. Germline CDR1 ENHRY, CDR2 SYGVKD. The CDR3 consists of 15 residues.

This clone was recorded only once. The CDR3 sequence: CASSQVPIGQRANYGYTF. In DNA, the CDR3 is TGCGCCAGCAGCCAAGTCCCGATAGGACAGAGGGCTAACTATGGCTACACCTTC. The gene calls are TRBV4-1 and TRBJ1-2; possibly TRBD1 for D (6 bases). Germline loops: CDR1 MGHRA, CDR2 YSYEKL. Trimming pared 1 base from V and 0 bases from J, leaving 18 bases between. The CDR3 has 18 amino acids.

The chain links TRBV28 to TRBJ1-2, with 8 bases aligning to TRBD1. The CDR3 has 15 residues. Looked up from germline, CDR1 is MDHEN and CDR2 is SYDVKM. V shed 4 bases and J 8 bases; nucleotides not matched to a gene: 12. The CDR3 DNA sequence: TGTGCCAGCAGTTCCGCAGGACAGGGTACGGAAGGCTACACCTTC. Translated: CASSSAGQGTEGYTF.

V usage is TRBV5-1 and J usage is TRBJ2-2; D is uncertain. CDR1 and CDR2 (germline): SGHRS, YFSETQ. V was cut by 4 bases and J by 6 bases, with 10 bases left in between. This CDR3 is 13 amino acids long. The CDR3 sequence is CASSLPSAGELFF. Here the CDR3 DNA reads TGCGCCAGCAGCCTCCCTTCCGCCGGGGAGCTGTTTTTT.

J is TRBJ2-1 and V is TRBV11-2; D remains ambiguous. The V and J ends lost 5 bases and 1 base respectively, with 9 bases between them. Germline V lookup: CDR1 SGHAT, CDR2 FQNNGV. The CDR3 totals 14 residues. The CDR3 DNA reads TGTGCCAGCAGCCTGACTCAATCCTACAATGAGCAGTTCTTC. Amino acid sequence: CASSLTQSYNEQFF.

This sequence joins TRBV12-3 or TRBV12-4 and TRBJ2-7; no clear D gene. This CDR3 has 13 residues. V shed 6 bases and J shed 6 bases, with 15 bases lying between them. The CDR3 DNA follows: TGTGCCAGCAGCCTAAATTTCCGTGGCGAGCAGTACTTC. It is translated as CASSLNFRGEQYF.

The rearrangement joins TRBV3-1 (or the pseudogene TRBV3-2) to TRBJ1-4; TRBD1 aligns across 7 bases. The germline gives CDR1 LGHDT, CDR2 YNNKEL (reference sequence). J lost 2 bases, V lost 2 bases, and 5 bases had no gene match. This CDR3 is built from 16 residues. Written as DNA, the CDR3 is TGTGCCAGCAGCCAAAGAGGGGGCGCGACTAATGAAAAACTGTTTTTT. This translates into CASSQRGGATNEKLFF.

The chain carries TRBV3-1 (or the pseudogene TRBV3-2) and TRBJ2-3, with no clear D. Deletions cut 1 base from V and 4 bases from J, with 15 bases between. CDR3 length equals 16 residues. CDR1 and CDR2 from the germline V gene are LGHDT and YNNKEL (reference sequence). The CDR3 DNA reads as TGTGCCAGCAGCCAAGGATTTACACACGTCGCAGATACGCAGTATTTT. Encoded protein: CASSQGFTHVADTQYF.

This chain joins TRBV19 and TRBJ1-2; perhaps TRBD1 as D (6 bases). This CDR3 spans 13 amino acids. CDR1 is LNHDA and CDR2 is SQIVND in the germline V gene (reference sequence). The germline V and J ends were trimmed by 6 bases and 5 bases, with 13 bases remaining between them. The CDR3 DNA reads as TGTGCCAGTAGACTGACAGGCGAATATGGCTACACCTTC. This sequence encodes CASRLTGEYGYTF.

The gene calls are TRBV20-1 and TRBJ1-1; possibly TRBD1 for D (5 bases). CDR3 length: 15 amino acids. Germline-derived CDR1 and CDR2 are DFQATT and SNEGSKA (reference sequence). The V end lost 3 bases, the J end lost 4 bases, and 18 bases lay between the germline ends. The CDR3 bases are TGCAGTGCTAGTTATGAGCCGGGGGTCGGCACTGAAGCTTTCTTT. Translation gives CSASYEPGVGTEAFF.

The CDR3 protein is CASRGQGHSGNTIYF. The CDR3 nucleotides read TGTGCCAGCCGGGGACAGGGGCACTCTGGAAACACCATATATTTT. The rearrangement joins TRBV3-1 (or the pseudogene TRBV3-2) to TRBJ1-3, with TRBD1 identical over 10 bases. The V gene end was trimmed by 8 bases and the J gene end by 0 bases; junction bases not matched to a gene: 4. The CDR3 runs to 15 residues. Germline V gene data show CDR1 as LGHDT and CDR2 as YNNKEL (reference sequence).

V and J are TRBV5-4 and TRBJ2-3, with 8 bases that match TRBD2. V trimming: 1 base; J trimming: 0 bases; junction bases outside the gene matches: 7. Germline V lookup: CDR1 SGHNT, CDR2 YYREEE (reference sequence). The CDR3 contains 17 residues. The CDR3 DNA is TGTGCCAGCAGCTTGCGTGTAGCGGGGACGAGCACAGATACGCAGTATTTT. Its translation is CASSLRVAGTSTDTQYF.

This rearrangement joins TRBV20-1 to TRBJ2-3; 8 bases fit TRBD2. Trimming at V came to 3 bases and at J to 6 bases, leaving 17 bases not matched to a gene. The CDR3 is 17 amino acids. Per germline, CDR1 DFQATT and CDR2 SNEGSKA (reference sequence). The DNA of the CDR3 is TGCAGTGCTAGTGCACCCGGGACTAGGGGTTTAATGGATACGCAGTATTTT. Residues: CSASAPGTRGLMDTQYF.

V gene TRBV19 combines with J gene TRBJ2-7, with 10 nucleotides matching TRBD1. V dropped 6 bases and J dropped 3; count of bases not matched to a gene: 5. The CDR3 sequence is 14 residues long. Germline V gene lookup returns CDR1 LNHDA and CDR2 SQIVND (reference sequence). CDR3 protein: CASSHRDRGYEQYF. The CDR3 DNA sequence: TGTGCCAGTAGCCACCGGGACAGGGGCTACGAGCAGTACTTC.

This sequence joins TRBV4-1 and TRBJ2-6, with TRBD1 matching 8 bases. The CDR3 totals 18 residues. CDR1 is MGHRA, CDR2 YSYEKL, per germline. V shed 0 bases and J 1 base; nucleotides not matched to a gene: 5. CDR3 coding DNA: TGCGCCAGCAGCCAAGAGGCAGGGGGCCGGTCTGGGGCCAACGTCCTGACTTTC. Translated, it gives CASSQEAGGRSGANVLTF.

This clone has a handful of counts. The chain uses TRBV28 and TRBJ2-3; TRBD1 aligns across 9 bases. The CDR3 is 16 amino acids. With 5 bases clipped from V and 8 bases from J, the junction kept 14 bases outside the gene matches. In germline, CDR1 is MDHEN, CDR2 SYDVKM. CDR3 DNA sequence: TGTGCCAGCAGTGGTTGGGGACAGGGTACAGTTGGTACGCAGTATTTT. This sequence encodes CASSGWGQGTVGTQYF.

CDR3 bases: TGTGCCAGCAGTTTATTGAGGACAGGGCACTATGGCTACACCTTC. Its protein is CASSLLRTGHYGYTF. This chain links TRBV27 with TRBJ1-2; the match to TRBD1 covers 8 bases. CDR1 is MNHEY and CDR2 is SMNVEV in the germline V gene (reference sequence). The CDR3 contains 15 residues. V lost 1 base and J lost 3; bases outside the gene matches: 4.